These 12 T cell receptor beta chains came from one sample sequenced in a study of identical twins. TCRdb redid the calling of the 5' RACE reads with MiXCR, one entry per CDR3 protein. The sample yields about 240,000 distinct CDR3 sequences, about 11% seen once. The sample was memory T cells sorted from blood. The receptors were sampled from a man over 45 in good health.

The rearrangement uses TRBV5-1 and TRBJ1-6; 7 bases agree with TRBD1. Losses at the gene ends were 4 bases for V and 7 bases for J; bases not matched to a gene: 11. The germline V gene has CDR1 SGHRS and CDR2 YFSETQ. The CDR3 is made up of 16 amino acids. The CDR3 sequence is CASSQTGDLVNSPLHF. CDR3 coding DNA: TGCGCCAGCAGCCAAACAGGGGACCTCGTGAATTCACCCCTCCACTTT.

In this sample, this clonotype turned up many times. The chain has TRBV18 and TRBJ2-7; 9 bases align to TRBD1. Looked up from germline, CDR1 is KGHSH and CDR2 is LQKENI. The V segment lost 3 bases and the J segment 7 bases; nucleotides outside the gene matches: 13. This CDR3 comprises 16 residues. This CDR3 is CASSPNTGTGTREQYF. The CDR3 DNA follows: TGTGCCAGCTCACCTAACACCGGGACAGGGACAAGAGAGCAGTACTTC.

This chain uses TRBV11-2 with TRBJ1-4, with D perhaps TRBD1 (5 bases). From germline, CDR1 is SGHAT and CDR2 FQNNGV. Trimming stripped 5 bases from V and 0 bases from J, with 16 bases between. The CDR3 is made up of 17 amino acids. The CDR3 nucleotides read TGTGCCAGCAGCGGAATTTCATCGGGGGCAACTAATGAAAAACTGTTTTTT. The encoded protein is CASSGISSGATNEKLFF. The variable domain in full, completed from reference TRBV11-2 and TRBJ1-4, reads EAGVAQSPRYKIIEKRQSVAFWCNPISGHATLYWYQQILGQGPKLLIQFQNNGVVDDSQLPKDRFSAERLKGVDSTLKIQPAKLEDSAVYLCASSGISSGATNEKLFFGSGTQLSVL.

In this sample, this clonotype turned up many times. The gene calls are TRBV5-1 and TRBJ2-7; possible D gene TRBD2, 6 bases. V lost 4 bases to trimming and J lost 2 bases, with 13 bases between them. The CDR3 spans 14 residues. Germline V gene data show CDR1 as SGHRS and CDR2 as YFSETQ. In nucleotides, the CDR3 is TGCGCCAGCAGCGCCGGGACTGGGGCCTACGAGCAGTACTTC. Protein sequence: CASSAGTGAYEQYF.

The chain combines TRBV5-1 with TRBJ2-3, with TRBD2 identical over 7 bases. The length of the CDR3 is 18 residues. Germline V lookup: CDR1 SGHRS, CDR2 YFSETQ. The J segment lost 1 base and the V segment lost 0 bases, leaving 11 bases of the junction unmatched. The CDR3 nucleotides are TGCGCCAGCAGCTTGGGATGGTCGCGGGAGTCTCGCACAGATACGCAGTATTTT. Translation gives CASSLGWSRESRTDTQYF.

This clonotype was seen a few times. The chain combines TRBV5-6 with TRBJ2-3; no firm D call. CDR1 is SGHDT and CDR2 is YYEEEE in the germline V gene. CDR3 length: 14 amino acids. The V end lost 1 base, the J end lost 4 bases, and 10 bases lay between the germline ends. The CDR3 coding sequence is TGTGCCAGCAGCTTGAGGCACAGAGCAGATACGCAGTATTTT. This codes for CASSLRHRADTQYF. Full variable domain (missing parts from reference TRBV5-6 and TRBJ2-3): DAGVTQSPTHLIKTRGQQVTLRCSPKSGHDTVSWYQQALGQGPQFIFQYYEEEERQRGNFPDRFSGHQFPNYSSELNVNALLLGDSALYLCASSLRHRADTQYFGPGTRLTVL.

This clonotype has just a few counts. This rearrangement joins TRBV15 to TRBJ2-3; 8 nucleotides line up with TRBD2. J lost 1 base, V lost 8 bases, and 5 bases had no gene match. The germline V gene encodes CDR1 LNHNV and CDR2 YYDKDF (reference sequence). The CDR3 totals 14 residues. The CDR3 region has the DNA TGTGCCACCGCGGGGGGACCTGGCACAGATACGCAGTATTTT. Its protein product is CATAGGPGTDTQYF.

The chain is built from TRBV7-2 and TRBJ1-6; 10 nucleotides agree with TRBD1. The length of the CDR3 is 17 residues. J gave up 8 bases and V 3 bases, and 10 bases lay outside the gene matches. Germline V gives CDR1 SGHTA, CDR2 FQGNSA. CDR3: CASSFVDRGLTDSPLHF. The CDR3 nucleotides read TGTGCCAGCAGCTTCGTGGACAGGGGGTTGACGGATTCACCCCTCCACTTT.

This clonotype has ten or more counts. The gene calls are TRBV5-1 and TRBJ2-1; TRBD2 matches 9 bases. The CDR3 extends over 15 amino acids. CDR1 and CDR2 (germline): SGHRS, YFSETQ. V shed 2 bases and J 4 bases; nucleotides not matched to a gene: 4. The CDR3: CASSLAGGLYNEQFF. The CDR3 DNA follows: TGCGCCAGCAGCTTAGCGGGAGGCCTATACAATGAGCAGTTCTTC. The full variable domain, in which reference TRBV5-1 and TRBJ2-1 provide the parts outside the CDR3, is KAGVTQTPRYLIKTRGQQVTLSCSPISGHRSVSWYQQTPGQGLQFLFEYFSETQRNKGNFPGRFSGRQFSNSRSEMNVSTLELGDSALYLCASSLAGGLYNEQFFGPGTRLTVL.

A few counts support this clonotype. The CDR3 here is CASSLIEGETQYF. The CDR3 region has the DNA TGTGCCAGCAGTTTAATCGAGGGGGAGACCCAGTACTTC. The chain carries TRBV12-3 or TRBV12-4 and TRBJ2-5; D might be TRBD1 or TRBD2, each matching 5 bases. The length of the CDR3 is 13 residues. V was cut by 2 bases and J by 5 bases, with 9 bases left in between.

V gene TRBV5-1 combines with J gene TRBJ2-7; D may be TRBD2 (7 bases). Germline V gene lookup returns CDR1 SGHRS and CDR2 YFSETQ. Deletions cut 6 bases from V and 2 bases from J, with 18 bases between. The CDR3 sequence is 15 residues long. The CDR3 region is CASNPGGGNAYEQYF. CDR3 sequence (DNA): TGCGCCAGCAACCCGGGGGGCGGGAACGCCTACGAGCAGTACTTC.

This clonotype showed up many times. The CDR3 DNA reads as TGCAGCGTTGAAGGTGTACAGGGGGCTGGCTACGAGCAGTACTTC. It yields the protein CSVEGVQGAGYEQYF. The chain joins TRBV29-1 to TRBJ2-7; 9 positions agree with TRBD1. The germline gives CDR1 SQVTM, CDR2 ANQGSEA. CDR3 length: 15 amino acids. With 1 base clipped from V and 3 bases from J, the junction kept 7 bases outside the gene matches.